The subject of this entry is one T cell receptor beta chain. Antigen: not known. TCRdb's table, derived via immunoSEQ multiplex PCR, lists solely in-frame clones and lacks some. Of 130,000 or so clones listed, approximately 94% are singletons. The source of the sample is a study of T cell responses to AZD1222 COVID-19 vaccine. The study, taken as a whole, reports: The number of AZD1222 recipients seropositive at baseline was only 5 to 7.

The sample was peripheral blood, taken on day 0 of AZD1222 vaccination. The sequence derives from an adult in good health.

This CDR3 reads CASRSGLAVNEQFF. In DNA form, the CDR3 reads TGTGCCAGCAGGTCGGGACTAGCAGTAAATGAGCAGTTCTTC. The rearrangement joins TRBV5-4 to TRBJ2-1; TRBD2 agrees at 9 bases. This CDR3 comprises 14 residues. V gave up 5 bases and J gave up 7 bases; unmatched junction bases: 7. CDR1 is SGHNT and CDR2 is YYREEE in the germline V gene (reference sequence).